Following are 27 T cell receptor beta chains from one sample sequenced in a study of T cells in Graves' hyperthyroidism and ophthalmopathy. RNA transcripts yielded amplified TCR beta CDR3 regions. The HTBI primer set drove a first-round RT-PCR of the TCR CDR3. TCRdb used MiXCR to reprocess the multiplex PCR reads, holding one entry per CDR3 protein. Here the sample spans 500,000 to 750,000 distinct CDR3 sequences, about 43% being singletons. The source material was peripheral blood or thyroid tissue (not recorded which). The receptors shown here come from a young woman with Graves' hyperthyroidism.

There are many counts of this clonotype. The J gene is TRBJ2-5, the V gene TRBV15, with TRBD1 identical over 9 bases. The CDR3 sequence is 15 residues long. Germline trimming cut 0 bases from V and 4 bases from J; bases unmatched to any gene: 3. Germline V lookup: CDR1 LNHNV, CDR2 YYDKDF (reference sequence). The CDR3 here is CATSRDPGQGETQYF. For the CDR3, the DNA is TGTGCCACCAGCAGAGACCCGGGACAGGGAGAGACCCAGTACTTC.

The rearrangement joins TRBV20-1 to TRBJ1-1; no reliable D call. CDR1 and CDR2 from the germline V gene are DFQATT and SNEGSKA (reference sequence). The CDR3 spans 13 residues. Trimming left V 2 bases short and J 4 bases short, with 11 bases between. CDR3 coding DNA: TGCAGTGCTAGAATTCGGTCTAGCACTGAAGCTTTCTTT. This gives the protein CSARIRSSTEAFF.

This clonotype was counted at least ten times. In DNA, the CDR3 is TGTGCCAGCAGTTACTTCGACCTGAACACTGAAGCTTTCTTT. Amino acid sequence: CASSYFDLNTEAFF. The V call is TRBV6-5, the J call TRBJ1-1, with D uncertain. The CDR3 length is 14 residues. Trimming cost V 1 base and J 0 bases, with 6 bases left between them. CDR1 and CDR2 from the germline V gene are MNHEY and SVGAGI.

V is TRBV24-1 and J is TRBJ2-2, with 10 bases fitting TRBD2. CDR3 size: 16 residues. Unmatched junction bases numbered 1, after V lost 4 bases and J lost 0 bases. Per the germline V gene, CDR1 is KGHDR and CDR2 is SFDVKD. CDR3 bases: TGTGCCACCAGTGACCTAGCGGGAGCGAACACCGGGGAGCTGTTTTTT. It yields the protein CATSDLAGANTGELFF.

This clonotype was counted at least ten times. One end of the junction varies from germline; a read error may be responsible. The chain couples TRBV4-3 to TRBJ1-1, with D perhaps TRBD1 (6 bases). This CDR3 is 16 amino acids long. CDR1 is LGHNA, CDR2 YSLEER, per germline. The CDR3 DNA reads as TGTGCCAGCAGCCAAGCGGGCAGGGGCGCAGCGACTGAAGCTTTCTTT. The encoded protein is CASSQAGRGAATEAFF.

The genes are TRBV20-1 and TRBJ1-1; a possible D gene is TRBD1 (6 bases). Germline assignment: CDR1 DFQATT and CDR2 SNEGSKA (reference sequence). The ends were cut back, 3 bases at V and 3 bases at J, with 14 bases in the middle. The CDR3 sequence is 14 residues long. The CDR3 reads CSARRDTSDTEAFF. CDR3 nucleotides: TGCAGTGCTAGGCGGGACACCTCGGACACTGAAGCTTTCTTT.

This clonotype has at least ten counts. The J gene is TRBJ2-5, the V gene TRBV20-1; D may be TRBD2 (5 bases). Germline assignment: CDR1 DFQATT and CDR2 SNEGSKA (reference sequence). V dropped 3 bases and J dropped 2 bases, with 10 bases sitting between them. The CDR3 is 13 amino acids. The CDR3 DNA is TGCAGTGCTAGCGACGGGAATCAAGAGACCCAGTACTTC. Protein sequence: CSASDGNQETQYF.

The V gene is TRBV7-2, the J gene TRBJ2-7, with TRBD2 matching over 12 bases. Germline V gene data show CDR1 as SGHTA and CDR2 as FQGNSA. V lost 4 bases, J lost 6 bases, and 7 bases stayed unmatched. This CDR3 region has 15 residues. The CDR3 reads CASSWELAGGGEQYF. The CDR3 DNA follows: TGTGCCAGCAGCTGGGAACTAGCGGGAGGCGGCGAGCAGTACTTC. The variable domain in full, completed from reference TRBV7-2 and TRBJ2-7, reads GAGVSQSPSNKVTEKGKDVELRCDPISGHTALYWYRQSLGQGLEFLIYFQGNSAPDKSGLPSDRFSAERTGGSVSTLTIQRTQQEDSAVYLCASSWELAGGGEQYFGPGTRLTVT.

V is TRBV12-3 or TRBV12-4 and J is TRBJ2-2; 7 positions agree with TRBD1. Germline trimming cut 3 bases from V and 6 bases from J; bases unmatched to any gene: 10. The CDR3 is made up of 16 amino acids. The CDR3 protein is CASSFGSRGFSGELFF. For the CDR3, the DNA is TGTGCCAGCAGTTTCGGTTCCAGGGGGTTTTCCGGGGAGCTGTTTTTT.

CDR3 protein: CASSLQGAEKLFF. The CDR3, as DNA: TGTGCCAGCAGTCTACAGGGGGCGGAAAAACTGTTTTTT. J is TRBJ1-4 and V is TRBV2; 9 positions agree with TRBD1. Germline V gene lookup returns CDR1 SNHLY and CDR2 FYNNEI. This CDR3 is 13 amino acids long. Trimming at V came to 5 bases and at J to 8 bases, leaving 3 bases not matched to a gene.

This clonotype was detected only a few times. The genes are TRBV7-8 and TRBJ2-2; tentatively, D is TRBD2 (5 bases). Trimming pared 0 bases from V and 6 bases from J, leaving 11 bases between. This CDR3 contains 15 residues. Germline V gene lookup returns CDR1 SGHVS and CDR2 FQNEAQ. Here the CDR3 reads CASSLALAGAGELFF. The DNA of the CDR3 is TGTGCCAGCAGCTTAGCGTTGGCGGGCGCCGGGGAGCTGTTTTTT.

This clonotype occurred once. J is TRBJ2-5 and V is TRBV29-1; D might be TRBD1 or TRBD2, each matching 5 bases. CDR3 length: 15 residues. V was shortened by 3 bases and J by 10 bases, with 24 bases between the two germline ends. Germline lookup yields CDR1 SQVTM and CDR2 ANQGSEA. The CDR3 loop reads CSVDSRGRGGQGQYF. The DNA of the CDR3 is TGCAGCGTTGACAGCCGAGGGAGAGGTGGGCAGGGCCAGTACTTC.

To note about this clonotype: This may stem from a read error, because a much larger clone lies one nucleotide away. The J gene is TRBJ2-5, the V gene TRBV7-9; tentative D call: TRBD2 (6 bases). The germline V gene encodes CDR1 SEHNR and CDR2 FQNEAQ (reference sequence). The CDR3 loop spans 13 amino acids. The CDR3 region has the DNA TGTACCAGCAGCTTTCTAGCGTTAGAGACCCAGTACTTC. Residues: CTSSFLALETQYF.

There are a few counts of this clonotype. The rearrangement uses TRBV6-5 and TRBJ2-7; 7 bases map to TRBD2. This CDR3 is built from 15 residues. The germline V gene has CDR1 MNHEY and CDR2 SVGAGI. V shed 4 bases, J shed 6 bases, and the junction held 12 bases outside the gene matches. The CDR3 DNA reads as TGTGCCAGCAGTTCACGTGCTGGACTAGTCTCCGAGCAGTACTTC. Protein: CASSSRAGLVSEQYF.

Worth noting for this clonotype: This CDR3 fails to terminate in the conserved phenylalanine or tryptophan, so it likely reflects a read error. The gene calls are TRBV29-1 and TRBJ1-1, with 10 bases matching TRBD1. The germline V gene encodes CDR1 SQVTM and CDR2 ANQGSEA. The V segment lost 3 bases and the J segment 7 bases; nucleotides outside the gene matches: 2. The CDR3 extends over 12 amino acids. CDR3 in amino acids: CSVDRTGGEAFL. The CDR3 DNA reads TGCAGCGTTGATAGGACAGGGGGTGAAGCTTTCCTT.

J is TRBJ2-5 and V is TRBV7-2; the match to TRBD2 covers 11 bases. The CDR3 has 14 amino acids. The germline gives CDR1 SGHTA, CDR2 FQGNSA. V gave up 8 bases and J gave up 6 bases; unmatched junction bases: 8. CDR3 DNA sequence: TGTGCCAGCGCAAGACTAGCGGGACGCAAGACCCAGTACTTC. Its translation is CASARLAGRKTQYF.

The chain employs TRBV11-3 and TRBJ1-2; maybe TRBD1 (6 bases). The CDR3 loop spans 14 amino acids. Germline assignment: CDR1 SGHNT and CDR2 YENEEA. V lost 5 bases and J 7 bases, leaving 17 bases between the germline ends. The CDR3 sequence is CASSQNRVSGGYTF. The CDR3 coding sequence is TGTGCCAGCAGCCAAAACAGGGTATCGGGTGGCTACACCTTC.

The CDR3 loop is CASSNRGQQETQYF. CDR3 coding DNA: TGTGCCAGCAGTAACAGGGGTCAACAAGAGACCCAGTACTTC. The chain uses TRBV2 and TRBJ2-5, with 7 bases fitting TRBD1. CDR1 SNHLY and CDR2 FYNNEI come from the germline V gene. CDR3 size: 14 residues. J was trimmed by 2 bases and V by 5 bases; bases with no gene match: 5.

The V call is TRBV24-1, the J call TRBJ2-7; 7 bases are a match to TRBD1. V shed 3 bases and J 7 bases; nucleotides not matched to a gene: 17. The germline V gene has CDR1 KGHDR and CDR2 SFDVKD. CDR3 length: 17 amino acids. The CDR3 coding sequence is TGTGCCACCAGTGATGGCCCGGGACAGCCGAACTACAATGAGCAGTACTTC. Its protein is CATSDGPGQPNYNEQYF.

The rearrangement joins TRBV20-1 to TRBJ1-2, with D possibly being TRBD1 (5 bases). With 1 base removed from V and 4 bases from J, the gap between germline ends came to 10 bases. Germline V gene sequence: CDR1 DFQATT, CDR2 SNEGSKA (reference sequence). The CDR3 covers 13 residues. The CDR3 region has the DNA TGCAGTGCTAGAGCAGGGCATATCTATGGCTACACCTTC. It translates to CSARAGHIYGYTF.

The gene calls are TRBV25-1 and TRBJ2-7, with 8 bases aligning to TRBD2. The CDR3 is made up of 13 amino acids. CDR1 is MGHDK, CDR2 SYGVNS, per germline. With V trimmed by 8 bases and J by 2 bases, 5 bases remained unmatched. For the CDR3, the DNA is TGTGCCAGCTTAACTAGCGGCGCCTACGAGCAGTACTTC. Translation gives CASLTSGAYEQYF.

The gene calls are TRBV29-1 and TRBJ1-1; 8 bases map to TRBD1. This CDR3 is built from 14 residues. The germline V gene encodes CDR1 SQVTM and CDR2 ANQGSEA. V dropped 4 bases and J dropped 5; count of bases not matched to a gene: 9. CDR3: CSVAGTGDHTEAFF. The CDR3, as DNA: TGCAGCGTTGCCGGGACAGGAGATCATACTGAAGCTTTCTTT.

The chain joins TRBV2 to TRBJ2-5; D uncertain. From germline, CDR1 is SNHLY and CDR2 FYNNEI. V lost 3 bases and J lost 2, with 10 bases in between. The CDR3 has 14 residues. The DNA of the CDR3 is TGTGCCAGCAGTGAGGACCTGTGGCAAGAGACCCAGTACTTC. Encoded protein: CASSEDLWQETQYF.

This clonotype appeared many times. V and J are TRBV2 and TRBJ1-1; 8 nucleotides align to TRBD1. Looked up from germline, CDR1 is SNHLY and CDR2 is FYNNEI. The CDR3 has 15 amino acids. V was pared by 1 base and J by 4 bases, with 5 bases of the junction left unmatched. The CDR3 nucleotides are TGTGCCAGCAGTGAAGTTGCACAGGGGGTCACTGAAGCTTTCTTT. This gives the protein CASSEVAQGVTEAFF.

This clonotype was detected many times. The chain recombines TRBV19 with TRBJ2-6, with D hard to call. This CDR3 comprises 12 residues. Germline V gene data show CDR1 as LNHDA and CDR2 as SQIVND (reference sequence). Between the trimmed V and J ends, which lost 7 bases and 0 bases, there was a span of 1 base. The CDR3: CASTSGANVLTF. CDR3 DNA: TGTGCCAGTACCTCTGGGGCCAACGTCCTGACTTTC.

Note on this clonotype: A much larger clone differs from this one at a single base, so this may be a read error. The chain carries TRBV7-3 and TRBJ2-7, with TRBD2 identical over 11 bases. Germline loops: CDR1 SGHTA, CDR2 FQGTGA. The CDR3 has 15 amino acids. The DNA for the CDR3 is TGTGCCAGCGAATCCCCGGGACTAGCGGCCTACGGGCAGTACTTC. It is translated as CASESPGLAAYGQYF.

This clonotype was recorded many times. The chain uses TRBV12-3 or TRBV12-4 and TRBJ1-1, with D uncertain. The CDR3 totals 15 residues. Trimming pared 2 bases from V and 2 bases from J, leaving 12 bases between. The CDR3 DNA sequence: TGTGCCAGCAGTTTATACGGCCGGGGAAACACTGAAGCTTTCTTT. Translation gives CASSLYGRGNTEAFF.